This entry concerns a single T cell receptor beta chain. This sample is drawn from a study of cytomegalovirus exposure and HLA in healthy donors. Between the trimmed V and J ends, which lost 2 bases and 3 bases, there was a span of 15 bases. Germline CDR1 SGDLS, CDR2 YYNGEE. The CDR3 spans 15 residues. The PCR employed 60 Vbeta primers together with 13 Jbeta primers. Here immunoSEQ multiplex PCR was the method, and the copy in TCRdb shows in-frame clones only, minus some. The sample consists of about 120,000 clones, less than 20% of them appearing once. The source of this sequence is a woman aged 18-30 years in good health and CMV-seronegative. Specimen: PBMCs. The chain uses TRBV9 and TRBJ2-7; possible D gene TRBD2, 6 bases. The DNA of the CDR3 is TGTGCCAGCAGCGTGACGGGGGTTGCTTACTACGAGCAGTACTTC. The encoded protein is CASSVTGVAYYEQYF.